Listed below are T cell receptor beta chains from one sample, sequenced in a study of identical twins. MiXCR, run by TCRdb on the 5' RACE reads, gives a single entry per CDR3 protein. Of roughly 230,000 distinct CDR3 sequences listed, about 8% are singletons. These same records also appear under a second study, on yellow fever vaccine responses in identical twins.

The sequencing input was CD8+ T cells sorted from blood. The source of these receptors is a woman between 18 and 29 years old in good health. CDR3s leave out the opening cysteine and the closing phenylalanine or tryptophan.

v_gene	j_gene	CDR3aa
TRBV7-2	TRBJ2-3	ASSLTAGRRDTQY
TRBV10-2	TRBJ1-6	ASSGTLGTEPSYNSPLH
TRBV9	TRBJ2-3	ASSEISGRARDTQY
TRBV12-3/TRBV12-4	TRBJ1-2	ASTILGTGVYGYT
TRBV28	TRBJ2-3	ASSLRRDTQY
TRBV15	TRBJ1-1	ATMESRQLNTEAF
TRBV15	TRBJ2-7	ATSREGGWDREVYEQY
TRBV7-9	TRBJ2-6	ASDPDRADSGANVLT
TRBV2	TRBJ1-6	ASSDGTVSSPLH
TRBV7-9	TRBJ2-1	ASSQEGRGAPYNEQF
TRBV10-3	TRBJ2-5	AISEEGVGVTQY
TRBV6-2/TRBV6-3	TRBJ2-2	ASSYVGELF
TRBV7-9	TRBJ2-1	ASSLAPARDNEQF
TRBV11-2	TRBJ2-7	ASSSGTSGAQY
TRBV4-2	TRBJ2-1	ASSQDSAGGPFNEQF
TRBV28	TRBJ2-4	ASHPGEKNIQY
TRBV3-1	TRBJ2-3	ASSTRQGSFTDTQY
TRBV7-6	TRBJ2-3	ASSPWKPYSSTDTQY
TRBV6-1	TRBJ2-7	ASSPRTGAEQY
TRBV27	TRBJ2-3	ASTPRTSATDTQY
TRBV4-2	TRBJ1-2	ASSQEYPPGSHGYT
TRBV7-9	TRBJ2-1	ASSFVQTGMNNEQF
TRBV15	TRBJ2-2	ATSRDPGDLGIALNTGELF
TRBV7-8	TRBJ2-5	ASSLVFWETQY
TRBV24-1	TRBJ2-3	ATSDYLEGTGVDTQY
TRBV27	TRBJ1-1	ASSSGLRNTEAF
TRBV6-2/TRBV6-3	TRBJ2-7	ATAKSSYEQY
TRBV6-1	TRBJ2-1	ASTQGGAYNEQF